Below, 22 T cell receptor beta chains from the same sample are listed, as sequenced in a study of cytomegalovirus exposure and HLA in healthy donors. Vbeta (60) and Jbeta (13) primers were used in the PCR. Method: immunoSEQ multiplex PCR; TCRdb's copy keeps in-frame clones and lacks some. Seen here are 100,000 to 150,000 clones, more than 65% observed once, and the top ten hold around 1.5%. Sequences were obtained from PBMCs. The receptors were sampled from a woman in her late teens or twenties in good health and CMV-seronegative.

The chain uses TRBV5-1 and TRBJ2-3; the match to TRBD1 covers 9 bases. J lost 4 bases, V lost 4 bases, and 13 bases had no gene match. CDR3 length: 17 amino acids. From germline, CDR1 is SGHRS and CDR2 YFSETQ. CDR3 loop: CASSGGGDRAVADTQYF. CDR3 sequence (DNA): TGCGCCAGCAGCGGAGGGGGGGACAGGGCCGTCGCAGATACGCAGTATTTT.

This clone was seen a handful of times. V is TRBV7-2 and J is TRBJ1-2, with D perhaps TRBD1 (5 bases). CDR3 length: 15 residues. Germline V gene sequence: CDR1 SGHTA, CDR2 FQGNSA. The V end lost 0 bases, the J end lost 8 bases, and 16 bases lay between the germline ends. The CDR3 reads CASSLALPGWGGYTF. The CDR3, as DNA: TGTGCCAGCAGCTTAGCGCTGCCAGGATGGGGCGGCTACACCTTC.

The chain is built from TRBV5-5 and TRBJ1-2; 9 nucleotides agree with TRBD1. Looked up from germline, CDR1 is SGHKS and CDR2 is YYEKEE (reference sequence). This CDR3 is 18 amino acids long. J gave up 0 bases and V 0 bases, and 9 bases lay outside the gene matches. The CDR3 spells CASSLAGTGSRANYGYTF. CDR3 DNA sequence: TGTGCCAGCAGCTTGGCGGGGACAGGGAGTAGGGCTAACTATGGCTACACCTTC.

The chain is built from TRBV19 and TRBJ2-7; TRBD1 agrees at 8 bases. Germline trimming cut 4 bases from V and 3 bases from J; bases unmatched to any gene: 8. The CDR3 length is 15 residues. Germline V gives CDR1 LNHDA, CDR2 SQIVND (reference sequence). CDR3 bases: TGTGCCAGTAGTAGGGGTGGACAGGGTAACTACGAGCAGTACTTC. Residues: CASSRGGQGNYEQYF.

The CDR3 sequence: CASSLGGQGLPEAFF. The CDR3 coding sequence is TGTGCCAGCAGCTTAGGGGGACAGGGGTTGCCTGAAGCTTTCTTT. The chain couples TRBV7-6 to TRBJ1-1; 10 nucleotides line up with TRBD1. The CDR3 runs to 15 residues. CDR1 is SGHVS, CDR2 FNYEAQ, per germline. J gave up 6 bases and V 1 base, and 5 bases lay outside the gene matches.

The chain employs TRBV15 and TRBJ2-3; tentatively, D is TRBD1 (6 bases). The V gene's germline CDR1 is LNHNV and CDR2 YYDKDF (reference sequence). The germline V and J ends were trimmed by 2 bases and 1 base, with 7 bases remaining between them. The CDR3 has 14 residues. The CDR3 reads CATSRRTGTDTQYF. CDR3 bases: TGTGCCACCAGCAGACGGACAGGCACAGATACGCAGTATTTT. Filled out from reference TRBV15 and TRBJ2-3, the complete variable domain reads DAMVIQNPRYQVTQFGKPVTLSCSQTLNHNVMYWYQQKSSQAPKLLFHYYDKDFNNEADTPDNFQSRRPNTSFCFLDIRSPGLGDTAMYLCATSRRTGTDTQYFGPGTRLTVL.

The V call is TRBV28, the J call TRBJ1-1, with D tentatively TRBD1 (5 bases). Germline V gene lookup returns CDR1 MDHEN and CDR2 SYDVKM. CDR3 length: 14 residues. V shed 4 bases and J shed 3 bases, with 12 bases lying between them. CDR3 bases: TGTGCCAGCAGTTCGGCAGGGAAATACACTGAAGCTTTCTTT. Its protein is CASSSAGKYTEAFF.

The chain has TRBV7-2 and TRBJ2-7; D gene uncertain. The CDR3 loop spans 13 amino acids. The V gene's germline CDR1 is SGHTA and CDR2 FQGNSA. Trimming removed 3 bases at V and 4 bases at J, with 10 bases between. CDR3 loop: CASSFLPAYEQYF. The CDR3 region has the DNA TGTGCCAGCAGCTTCCTACCCGCGTACGAGCAGTACTTC.

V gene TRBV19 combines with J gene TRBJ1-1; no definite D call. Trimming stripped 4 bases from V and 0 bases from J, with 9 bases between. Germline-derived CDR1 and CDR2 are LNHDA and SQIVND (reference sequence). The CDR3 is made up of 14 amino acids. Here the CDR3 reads CASSNSLMNTEAFF. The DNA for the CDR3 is TGTGCCAGTAGTAATTCCCTTATGAACACTGAAGCTTTCTTT.

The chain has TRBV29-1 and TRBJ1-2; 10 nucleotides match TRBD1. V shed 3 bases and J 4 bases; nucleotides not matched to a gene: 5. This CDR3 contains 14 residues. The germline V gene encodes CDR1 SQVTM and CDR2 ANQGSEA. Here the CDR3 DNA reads TGCAGCGTTGAGACAGGGGGCGACCCCTATGGCTACACCTTC. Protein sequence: CSVETGGDPYGYTF.

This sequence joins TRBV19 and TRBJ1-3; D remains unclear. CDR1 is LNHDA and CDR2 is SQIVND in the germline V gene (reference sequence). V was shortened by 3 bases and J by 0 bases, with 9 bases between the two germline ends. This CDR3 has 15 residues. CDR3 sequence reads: CASSITVSSGNTIYF. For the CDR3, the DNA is TGTGCCAGTAGTATTACGGTGAGCTCTGGAAACACCATATATTTT.

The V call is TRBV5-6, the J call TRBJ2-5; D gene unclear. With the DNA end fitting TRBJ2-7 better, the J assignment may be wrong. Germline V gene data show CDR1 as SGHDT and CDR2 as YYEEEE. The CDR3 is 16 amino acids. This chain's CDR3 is CASSLSVGWAPYEQYF. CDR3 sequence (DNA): TGTGCCAGCAGCTTAAGTGTCGGATGGGCCCCCTACGAGCAGTACTTC.

CDR3 in DNA: TGCGCCAGCAGTGAGTCGCGGCTTCAACCCCAGCATTTT. It encodes CASSESRLQPQHF. The V call is TRBV10-1, the J call TRBJ1-5; D uncertain. Germline CDR1 is WNHNN and CDR2 is SYGVQD (reference sequence). The CDR3 has 13 residues. V was cut by 0 bases and J by 10 bases, with 10 bases left in between.

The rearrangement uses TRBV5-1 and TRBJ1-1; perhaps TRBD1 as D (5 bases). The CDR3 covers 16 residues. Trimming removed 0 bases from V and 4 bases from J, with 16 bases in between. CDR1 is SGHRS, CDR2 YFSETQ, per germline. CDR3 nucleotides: TGCGCCAGCAGCTTGGCGGTGTCTGGGGGGGTCACTGAAGCTTTCTTT. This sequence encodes CASSLAVSGGVTEAFF.

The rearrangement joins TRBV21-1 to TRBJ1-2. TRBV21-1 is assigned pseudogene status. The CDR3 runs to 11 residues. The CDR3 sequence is CASSEAESSLF. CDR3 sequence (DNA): TGTGCCAGCAGCGAAGCGGAGTCCAGCCTCTTC.

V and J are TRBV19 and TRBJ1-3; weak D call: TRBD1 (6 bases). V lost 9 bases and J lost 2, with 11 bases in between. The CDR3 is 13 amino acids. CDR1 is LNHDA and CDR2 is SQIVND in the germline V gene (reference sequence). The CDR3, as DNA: TGTGCCAGCACAGGGTACCCTGGAAACACCATATATTTT. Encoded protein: CASTGYPGNTIYF.

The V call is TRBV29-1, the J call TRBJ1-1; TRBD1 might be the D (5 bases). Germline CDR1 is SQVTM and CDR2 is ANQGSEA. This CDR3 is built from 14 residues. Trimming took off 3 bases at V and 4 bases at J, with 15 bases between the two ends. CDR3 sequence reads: CSVESDSTGTEAFF. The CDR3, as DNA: TGCAGCGTTGAGAGCGACAGTACGGGCACTGAAGCTTTCTTT.

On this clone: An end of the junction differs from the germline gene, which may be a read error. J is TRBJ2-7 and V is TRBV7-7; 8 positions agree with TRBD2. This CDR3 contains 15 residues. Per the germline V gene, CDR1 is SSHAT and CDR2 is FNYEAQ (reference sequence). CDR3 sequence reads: CASSPTSGTIYEQYF. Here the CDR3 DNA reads TGTGCTAGCAGCCCAACTAGCGGAACAATCTACGAGCAGTACTTC.

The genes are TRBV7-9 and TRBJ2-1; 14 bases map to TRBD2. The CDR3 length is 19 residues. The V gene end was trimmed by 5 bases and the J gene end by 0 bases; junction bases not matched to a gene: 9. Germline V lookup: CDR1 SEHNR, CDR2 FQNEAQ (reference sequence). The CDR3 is CASSPLATSGGGSYNEQFF. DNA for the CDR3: TGTGCCAGCAGCCCTCTGGCGACTAGCGGGGGGGGCTCCTACAATGAGCAGTTCTTC.

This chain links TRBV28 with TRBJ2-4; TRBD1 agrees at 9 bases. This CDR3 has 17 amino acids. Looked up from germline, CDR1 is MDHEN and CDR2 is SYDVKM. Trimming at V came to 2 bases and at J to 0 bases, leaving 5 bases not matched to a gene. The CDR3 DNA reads TGTGCCAGCAGTTTACAGGGACAGGGACTAGCCAAAAACATTCAGTACTTC. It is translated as CASSLQGQGLAKNIQYF.

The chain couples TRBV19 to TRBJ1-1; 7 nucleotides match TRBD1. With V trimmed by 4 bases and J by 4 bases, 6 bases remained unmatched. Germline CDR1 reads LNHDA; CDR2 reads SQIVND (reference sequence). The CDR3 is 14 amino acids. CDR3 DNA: TGTGCCAGTAGTAAAGAGGGGGCCCTCACTGAAGCTTTCTTT. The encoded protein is CASSKEGALTEAFF.

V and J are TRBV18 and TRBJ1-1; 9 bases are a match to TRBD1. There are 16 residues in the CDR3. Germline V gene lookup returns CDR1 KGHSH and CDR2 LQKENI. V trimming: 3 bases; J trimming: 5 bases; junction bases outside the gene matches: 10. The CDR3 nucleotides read TGTGCCAGCTCACCCCTCGGGACAGGGAGTGTGACTGAAGCTTTCTTT. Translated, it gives CASSPLGTGSVTEAFF.